This T cell receptor beta chain originates from a study of blood T cell repertoires in COVID-19. The protocol was immunoSEQ multiplex PCR, while the TCRdb copy is restricted to in-frame clones and leaves out a portion. The profile shows about 280,000 clones, 86% of them singletons. The CDR3 spans 18 residues. Germline CDR1 is LGHDT and CDR2 is YNNKEL (reference sequence). V was clipped by 4 bases and J by 10 bases; unmatched bases: 17. The chain links TRBV3-1 (or the pseudogene TRBV3-2) to TRBJ1-6, with 9 bases matching TRBD1. The receptor's source is a woman aged 30 to 39 with active or convalescent COVID-19. Sequenced material: peripheral blood. CDR3 in DNA: TGTGCCAGCAGCCCATCAATGTTCACCGGGACAGGGATCTCACCCCTCCACTTT. Translation gives CASSPSMFTGTGISPLHF.